Sequencing of this T cell receptor beta chain was carried out in a study of neoadjuvant anti-PD-1 for oral cavity cancer (dated by TCRdb to the early 2020s). General notes on the study: Three to four biweekly doses of nivolumab at 3 mg/kg were mostly administered to patients before curative-intent surgical resection. Patients without progression received a fourth nivolumab dose around day 43 and underwent definitive surgical resection on days 50-56. Patients with complete response, partial response or stable disease by RECIST 1.1 were defined as responders, whereas patients with progression were defined as non-responders. There were roughly 11 patients in the parent correlative cohort, and the response rate was 33%. The investigation overall reported the following: Within PBMCs, T cell clonality (Gini index) was significantly higher in non-responders than responders after neoadjuvant nivolumab. Only three patients per response group were included in the TCR analyses, and larger cohorts for validation were called for by the authors. Higher pretreatment blood TCRbeta clonality and lower post-treatment tumor TCRbeta clonality were correlated with higher pretreatment blood Treg/Th17 ratios.

The time point tag for this specimen amounts to: after neoadjuvant nivolumab, at surgical resection. Patients were newly diagnosed with stage II-IVA oral cavity squamous cell carcinoma and had received no prior systemic or radiation treatment. The cohort was composed of patients with HPV-negative, locally advanced oral cavity squamous cell carcinoma. Peripheral blood mononuclear cells were analyzed directly and were not maintained or expanded in culture. Samples came from a longitudinal correlative study of a single-arm phase II trial of neoadjuvant nivolumab in oral cavity squamous cell carcinoma. Genomic DNA-based TCRbeta sequencing was performed on subject-matched pre- and post-treatment PBMCs and tumors from three responders and three non-responders. Peripheral blood mononuclear cells were collected before nivolumab treatment and were collected again after treatment, at the time of surgery. The Maxwell RSC DNA from Cells kit was used to isolate genomic DNA from PBMCs.

For deep sequencing, each PBMC sample was run in six replicates, with libraries mostly built from approximately 0.45 ug of input genomic DNA. The immunoSEQ hsTCRbeta kit was used to prepare TCRbeta libraries, following the manufacturer's instructions. An Illumina NovaSeq 6000 S4 flow cell was used to sequence the final libraries, which had first been combined to 3 nM. On the authors' methods: Raw data preprocessing and quality control were performed with the immunoSEQ Analyzer. The analysis was restricted to productive rearrangements, with each unique CDR3 amino acid sequence defining a clonotype. Repertoire clonality was estimated as the Gini-Simpson index, which was calculated using the R package tcR. Gini indices were compared with Student's t test, and associations with tumor size change were assessed by Pearson correlation. What TCRdb holds here is the immuneACCESS table cut down to in-frame rearrangements. Part of the clones is not present; checked against another copy, under half of the missing clones reflect an unresolved V gene, and the others are unexplained. V and J calls and clone size come straight from that table; D and trimming were deduced from the DNA. For this sample there are 11,000 to 15,000 clones; roughly 70% appear just once. The top ten hold 2.5% to 3% of the sample.

CDR1 and CDR2, looked up from the germline V gene, are SGDLS and YYNGEE. V and J are truncated by 0 bases and 9 bases respectively, leaving an intervening sequence of 10 bases. The CDR3 has 13 amino acids, counting the end cysteine and phenylalanine. Only the CDR3 DNA stays, 39 bases, in frame from base 1. This clone was seen more than once but under ten times. What antigen it recognizes has not been identified. Within one base of it there is no much larger clone, and no base qualities were kept. The sequence is built from TRBV9 and TRBJ2-1; TRBD2 is a possible D gene, resting on 6 matching bases. Here the sequenced sample was PBMCs, taken after nivolumab (anti-PD-1) treatment. The sequence was collected from a person aged 35-79 years with oral cavity squamous cell carcinoma. The CDR3 here reads CASSVVGGAEQFF. The sequenced DNA: TGTGCCAGCAGCGTAGTCGGCGGGGCTGAGCAGTTCTTC.